What follows is one T cell receptor (beta chain) and its context. Its specificity is unknown. Other DNA sequences of this sample code for an identical CDR3. Germline values: CDR1 MNHEY, CDR2 SVGAGI. The CDR3 totals 14 residues. With V trimmed by 7 bases and J by 7 bases, 10 bases remained unmatched. The sample originates from a study of radiation and T cells in renal cell carcinoma. Sequenced by immunoSEQ multiplex PCR; TCRdb stores in-frame clones only, minus some. The table has approximately 17,000 clones, approximately 53% seen once. Treatment reported: 15 Gy SBRT to primary tumor, nephrectomy 4 weeks later. Nephrectomy followed 15 Gy stereotactic body radiation by 4 weeks. Study findings and constraints: Compared with controls, irradiated tumors showed greater TCR clonality. Compared with controls, irradiated tumors had more, larger dominant CDR3 motifs. Top tumor clonotypes rose in blood 2 weeks post-radiation, then contracted.

The sequences come from tumor tissue, collected from a patient whose treatment included radiotherapy and nephrectomy. This TCR derives from a woman in her sixties with renal cell carcinoma. The chain recombines TRBV6-5 with TRBJ2-7; 10 bases align to TRBD1. The CDR3 nucleotides read TGTGCCAGCACCATCCGGGACAGGGGTCGTGAGCAGTACTTC. It specifies CASTIRDRGREQYF.